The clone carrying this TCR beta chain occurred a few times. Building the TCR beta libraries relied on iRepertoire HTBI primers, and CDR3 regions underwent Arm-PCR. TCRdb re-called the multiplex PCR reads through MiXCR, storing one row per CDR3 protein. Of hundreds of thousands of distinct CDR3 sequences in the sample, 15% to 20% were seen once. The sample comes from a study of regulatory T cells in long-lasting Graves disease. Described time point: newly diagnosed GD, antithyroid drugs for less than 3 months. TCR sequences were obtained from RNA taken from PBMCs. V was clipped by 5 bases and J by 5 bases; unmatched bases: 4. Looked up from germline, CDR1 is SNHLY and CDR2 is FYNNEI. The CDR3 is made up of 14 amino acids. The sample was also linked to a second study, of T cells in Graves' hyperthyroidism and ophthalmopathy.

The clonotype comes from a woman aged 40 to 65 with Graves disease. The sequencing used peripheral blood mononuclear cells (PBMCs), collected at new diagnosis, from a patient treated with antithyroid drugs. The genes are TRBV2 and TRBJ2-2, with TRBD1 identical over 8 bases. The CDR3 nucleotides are TGTGCCAGCAGTAGACAGGGGTGGACCGGGGAGCTGTTTTTT. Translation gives CASSRQGWTGELFF.